This T cell receptor (beta chain) was obtained from a study of cytotoxic CD8 clonotypes in ibrutinib-treated CLL. Measured with immunoSEQ multiplex PCR; TCRdb has only the in-frame clones, and not every one. The repertoire holds some 130,000 clones, with over 75% as singletons. The CDR3 is 14 residues long. V lost 4 bases and J 1 base, leaving 11 bases between the germline ends. Looked up from germline, CDR1 is MNHEY and CDR2 is SMNVEV (reference sequence). The TCR sequence derives from a human donor with chronic lymphocytic leukemia. The material sequenced was PBMCs, taken after 24 months of ibrutinib treatment. The chain couples TRBV27 to TRBJ2-7; tentatively, D is TRBD1 or TRBD2 (5 bases each). The CDR3 bases are TGTGCCAGCAGTTCGAGGGGCGAGTCCTACGAGCAGTACTTC. The encoded protein is CASSSRGESYEQYF.